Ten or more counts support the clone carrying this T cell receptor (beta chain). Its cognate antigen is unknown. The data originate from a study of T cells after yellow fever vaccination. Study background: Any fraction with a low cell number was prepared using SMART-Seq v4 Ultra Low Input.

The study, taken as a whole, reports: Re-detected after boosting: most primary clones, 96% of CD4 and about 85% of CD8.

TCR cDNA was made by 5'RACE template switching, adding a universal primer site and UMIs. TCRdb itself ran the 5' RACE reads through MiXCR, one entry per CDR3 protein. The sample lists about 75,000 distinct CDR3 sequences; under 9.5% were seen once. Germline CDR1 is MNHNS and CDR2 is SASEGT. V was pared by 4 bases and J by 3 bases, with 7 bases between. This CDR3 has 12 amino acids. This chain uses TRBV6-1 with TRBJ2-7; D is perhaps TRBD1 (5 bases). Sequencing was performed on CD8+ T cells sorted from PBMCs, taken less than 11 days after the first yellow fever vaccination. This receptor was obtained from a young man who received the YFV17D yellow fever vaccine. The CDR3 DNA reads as TGTGCCAGCAGTGTTGACAGCTACGAGCAGTACGTC. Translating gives CASSVDSYEQYV.